This TCR beta chain originates from a study of cytomegalovirus exposure and HLA in healthy donors (dated by TCRdb to about 2017). Looking at the study overall: An earlier analysis of under 600 of the donors reported 250 to 300 Gb of sequence data and around 120 million unique TCR beta sequences from about 200 million T cells. About 320 gigabases of sequencing data and tens of millions of unique TCR sequences were included in an early release covering several hundred HLA-typed donors. Of the roughly 400 genotyped donors, approximately 82% fell in the genetic ancestry cluster associated with self-reported Caucasian donors. The study aimed to test whether cataloging public T cell receptors could reveal signatures of past pathogen exposure. The study used immunosequencing to profile the T cell repertoires of approximately 650 subjects and linked those repertoires to cytomegalovirus serostatus. A separate validation cohort of approximately 120 different subjects was used in addition to the approximately 610-subject first cohort. The study combined high-throughput TCR immunosequencing, statistical association of individual TCRs with disease status, and machine learning to predict cytomegalovirus infection status. A later analysis re-analyzed previously published TCR beta repertoires from about 600 donors and added high-resolution HLA genotyping to study TCR occurrence patterns. The later analysis used no new phenotypic data to find candidate immune exposures, relying instead on TCR beta sequences and their occurrence across donors. In an earlier analysis of over 550 of the donors, high-throughput TCR beta sequencing was used to judge whether each TCR beta V gene segment behaved as functional or pseudogenic. Donor age, sex, ethnicity and CMV serostatus were collected together with the repertoire data. A later genetic analysis took genome-wide SNP genotypes for about 55% of the 666 donors and used that subset as a discovery cohort. Every repertoire in the discovery cohort had been generated on one and the same sequencing platform. HLA typing covered class I and class II loci at four-digit resolution. Typing coverage differed by locus: A, B, C, DRB1 and DQB1 were typed in roughly 620-630 donors, DQA1 in 500 to 550, DPA1 in some 610, and DPB1 in roughly 450. About five DR-DQ haplotypes were handled as single units for association and clustering, since linkage in the cohort was strong. On average, roughly 240,000 unique TCR beta nucleotide sequences were sequenced per donor among a few hundred genotyped donors of the cohort, with 15% to 20% of those sequences being non-productive. Paper-wide results and their limitations: Because HLA typing was unavailable for some donors at each locus, only the typed subset was used in association tests. A further reported finding was that TCR beta sequences accurately predicted the HLA-A and HLA-B alleles for most subjects in the first cohort. According to a later analysis, TCR association rates differed among HLA loci, with DRB1 alleles showing the most associated TCRs and HLA-C alleles showing the fewest. In a later analysis, 16,951 TCR beta sequences were associated with specific HLA alleles at a false discovery rate of 0.05. Several of the top co-occurrence clusters appeared to be linked to parvovirus B19, influenza, CMV and Epstein-Barr virus, according to a later analysis. In this cohort, only TCR beta chains were sequenced, and detectable features were limited by the absence of alpha or paired-chain data. When HLA alleles, especially DR and DQ, strongly co-occurred, attributing TCR associations to individual alleles was difficult. The classifier was reported to diagnose cytomegalovirus status with high specificity and sensitivity in both the original and validation cohorts. Some IMGT-functional V segments, including TRBV6-2 and TRBV6-3, could not be distinguished by the 87-base-pair reads and were therefore excluded. It was suggested by the authors that the approach could potentially be generalized to other disease states and immunological phenotypes. Across donors, most TCR sequences were observed very rarely, whereas some public TCRs were present in many individuals. A total of 150 or so TCR beta chains were listed by the study as associated with cytomegalovirus. In a later analysis, HLA-associated TCR beta chains were found to be more clonally expanded and to have lower generation probabilities than equally common non-associated chains. An association between a missense DCLRE1C variant and V-gene and J-gene trimming of TCR beta chains was found in a later genetic analysis and replicated in an independent cohort. Correlated functional status among segregating V segments might be attributable to linkage disequilibrium, but an unknown experimental factor could not be ruled out. In vitro tests confirmed that three of the cytomegalovirus-associated TCR beta chains recognize cytomegalovirus antigens. Immune exposure information for the cohort was limited to CMV serostatus. A later genetic analysis reported fewer N-insertions in productive TCRs among donors in an Asian-associated ancestry cluster than the roughly 620-donor mean. The earlier analysis of 587 of the donors excluded some 15 rarely observed V segments, including chromosome 9 orphons, because counts were too low. In an earlier analysis of more than 450 of the donors, most TCR beta V segments were observed in productive rearrangements about 90% or about 30% of the time, broadly matching IMGT annotations. Presence/absence analyses assumed roughly uniform sequencing depth across donors, an assumption that may not hold. The sequencing pipeline was judged likely to have produced a cluster of highly shared sequence variants as a technical artifact. Most CMV-associated TCR beta chains appeared to be HLA-restricted in a later analysis, and the HLA associations seemed to be driven largely by CMV exposure.

The CDR3 runs 13 amino acids, cysteine and phenylalanine included. Only the CDR3 DNA is retained, 39 bases long and in frame from the first base. The germline V gene provides CDR1 MDHEN and CDR2 SYDVKM. The germline ends are 7 bases apart after V is trimmed by 1 base and J by 3 bases. The cohort consisted of 600 to 700 healthy bone marrow donors. All cohort members were sampled while nominally healthy, although unrecorded immune exposures were likely present. The donor tested CMV seropositive and was one of the 289 seropositive cohort members. Each donor provided a peripheral blood sample, and peripheral blood mononuclear cells were used for TCR beta sequencing. Genomic DNA was extracted from the blood cell samples with the Qiagen DNeasy Blood Extraction Kit. Concerning this clone: Its antigen remains unidentified. Nothing much larger sits one base from this clone, and base qualities are not available.

Library method: the immunoSEQ multiplex PCR assay. For the multiplex PCR, a mixture combining 60 forward primers for TCR Vbeta segments and 13 reverse primers for TCR Jbeta segments was used. The CDR3 region of rearranged TCR beta genes was amplified from genomic DNA with a multiplex PCR assay. Amplified TCR beta libraries were sequenced as 87-base-pair reads on the Illumina HiSeq System. The source study handled its data this way. Across the 666 repertoires, a later analysis counted 80 million or so unique TCR beta chains, 8.5 million to 12 million of which were shared by at least two donors. A nearest-neighbor algorithm error-corrected the raw reads and collapsed the reads into unique sequences, merging closely related sequences to remove PCR and sequencing errors. Alignment of CDR3 sequences to IMGT reference sequences was used to assign V, D and J gene segments. For a sequence to be retained, at least a six-nucleotide match to both a V gene segment and a J gene segment was required. Rearrangements were called productive when the CDR3 lacked stop codons and stayed in frame with V and J; all others were non-productive. CDR3 was defined according to IMGT convention as the region running from the second conserved V-encoded cysteine to the conserved J-encoded phenylalanine. The earlier analysis of some 540 of the donors excluded any sequence lacking an unambiguous match to a single V gene segment. An earlier analysis of about 590 of the donors classified V segments as functional when productive rearrangements were above 56.7% and as segregating when the standard deviation between donors was above 5%. A statistical classification framework was built to diagnose cytomegalovirus status from the catalog of TCR beta chain sequences. In a later analysis, TCR nucleotide sequences were compared against IMGT/GENE-DB human TR gene sequences so that V and J genes could be assigned. In a later analysis, CDR3 sequences and most-parsimonious VDJ recombination scenarios were assigned using the TCRdist pipeline. In a later analysis, every TCR beta chain was defined by the combination of its CDR3 amino acid sequence and its V-gene family, and reads without a unique V-gene family were dropped. To address suspected cross-contamination and a sequencing artifact, a later analysis removed approximately 600 highly shared, low-generation-probability nucleotide sequences. For each public chain, a later analysis derived a clonal expansion index from normalized ranks of inferred template counts within each repertoire. Generation probabilities in a later analysis came from a VDJ recombination model fitted to out-of-frame rearrangements, and those results were checked against IGoR. In a later analysis, TCR-TCR, TCR-HLA and TCR-CMV co-occurrence was scored with hypergeometric tests, and a repertoire-size bias correction was applied to TCR pairs. False discovery rates were estimated in a later analysis by permuting HLA or CMV assignments 20 times. In a later analysis, co-occurring TCRs were grouped using DBSCAN, and TCRdist sequence similarity was added for clustering within HLA-allele-positive subsets. Repertoires with fewer than 30,000 or more than 120,000 public chains were left out of co-occurrence clustering, as were roughly five repertoires with anomalous nucleotide sharing. TCRdb carries this immuneACCESS record with in-frame sequences only. Its versions omit some clonotypes, under half of them owing to an unresolved V gene in the studies checked, with the rest unexplained. V and J calls and clone size are copied from that table; D and trimming were computed from the DNA. The sample table lists 150,000 to 200,000 clones, approximately 80% of them with a count of one. Around 7% of the sample belongs to the ten largest clones.

Sequences were obtained from PBMCs. The sequence links TRBV28 to TRBJ2-7, with no confidently assigned D gene. The clonotype originates from a middle-aged woman in good health and CMV-seropositive. The DNA reads TGTGCCAGCAGTTTATCCTTCAGCTACGAGCAGTACTTC. Translation gives CASSLSFSYEQYF.